This T cell receptor beta chain was retrieved from a study of blood T cells in healthy people across ages. With a J-beta primer mix and a sample-barcoded 5' primer, a second PCR ran roughly 6 to 11 cycles. TCRdb redid the calling of the 5' RACE reads with MiXCR, one entry per CDR3 protein. The data hold around 790,000 distinct CDR3 sequences, with approximately 48% observed a single time. This CDR3 is built from 18 residues. From germline, CDR1 is SGHRS and CDR2 YFSETQ. V shed 1 base, J shed 5 bases, and the junction held 12 bases outside the gene matches. Only a few counts were recorded for this clonotype.

The chain carries TRBV5-1 and TRBJ2-1, with 10 bases matching TRBD2. The sample was blood. The sequence was obtained from a man aged 55 to 70 in good health. CDR3: CASSLNSGTSVTNNEQFF. CDR3 DNA: TGCGCCAGCAGCTTGAATTCCGGGACTAGCGTGACTAACAATGAGCAGTTCTTC.